One sample yielded the 4 T cell receptor beta chains listed below, sequenced in a study of OX40 agonist ivuxolimab in advanced cancers. The assay was immunoSEQ multiplex PCR, and TCRdb's table has in-frame clones only and misses some. The table has 63,000 or so clones, roughly 80% seen once. The sample was CD4+ or CD8+ T cells sorted from blood, taken in a trial of the OX40 agonist ivuxolimab. The receptors here all came from an adult with an advanced solid tumor such as melanoma, head and neck, liver or kidney cancer.

This clone was picked up a small number of times. The chain links TRBV15 to TRBJ2-7; TRBD2 might be the D (5 bases). Germline CDR1 reads LNHNV; CDR2 reads YYDKDF (reference sequence). The V end was cut by 0 bases, the J end by 4 bases, with 13 bases between. The CDR3 spans 15 residues. CDR3 loop: CATSRDLVRGYEQYF. CDR3 coding DNA: TGTGCCACCAGCAGAGATCTGGTTCGAGGGTACGAGCAGTACTTC.

The rearrangement uses TRBV6-5 and TRBJ1-2; no firm D call. The CDR3 runs 13 residues. Deletions cut 5 bases from V and 2 bases from J, with 9 bases between. Germline V gene lookup returns CDR1 MNHEY and CDR2 SVGAGI. The CDR3, as DNA: TGTGCCAGCAGTAACGGGGAGAACTATGGCTACACCTTC. This translates into CASSNGENYGYTF.

The genes are TRBV10-1 and TRBJ2-2; TRBD2 might be the D (6 bases). Germline V lookup: CDR1 WNHNN, CDR2 SYGVQD (reference sequence). The CDR3 runs 18 residues. V was cut by 2 bases and J by 0 bases, with 16 bases left in between. CDR3 DNA: TGCGCCAGCAGTGAGGTAGATGCTAGCGCCTCGAACACCGGGGAGCTGTTTTTT. Protein sequence: CASSEVDASASNTGELFF.

The chain links TRBV7-8 to TRBJ2-7; no clear D gene. V lost 1 base to trimming and J lost 3 bases, with 4 bases between them. The V gene's germline CDR1 is SGHVS and CDR2 FQNEAQ. This CDR3 is 12 amino acids long. This chain's CDR3 is CASSLVNYEQYF. The CDR3 coding sequence is TGTGCCAGCAGCTTAGTAAACTACGAGCAGTACTTC.